Listed below are T cell receptor beta chains from one sample, sequenced in a study of blood T cells in healthy people across ages. From the 5' RACE reads, TCRdb called clonotypes with MiXCR, one entry per CDR3 protein. The sample contains about 800,000 distinct CDR3 sequences, 25% of which appear only once. The sample was also linked to a second study, of T cells of mothers and their children.

The material sequenced was blood. Receptor source: a boy between 5 and 17 years old in good health. The CDR3 runs from the conserved cysteine through the conserved F or W. The order of the fields is D gene, V gene, clone size, J gene, CDR3 protein, CDR3 DNA. A D gene is named only where the DNA matches it firmly. Expanded clones get a size class; other rows say once, few or many, or leave the size out.

NA	TRBV7-9	few	TRBJ2-7	CASSPSGVSYEQYF	TGTGCCAGCAGCCCCTCGGGTGTTTCGTACGAGCAGTACTTC
NA	TRBV2	NA	TRBJ1-1	CASSEQRDTEAFF	TGTGCCAGCAGTGAACAGAGGGATACTGAAGCTTTCTTT
TRBD1	TRBV6-2/TRBV6-3	few	TRBJ2-7	CASSHAGQGAYEQYF	TGTGCCAGCAGCCACGCGGGACAGGGAGCCTACGAGCAGTACTTC
NA	TRBV7-2	NA	TRBJ1-1	CASSFRRGANTEAFF	TGTGCCAGCAGCTTTCGCAGGGGCGCGAACACTGAAGCTTTCTTT
NA	TRBV10-3	few	TRBJ1-4	CATATDNNEKLFF	TGTGCCACTGCGACGGATAATAATGAAAAACTGTTTTTT
NA	TRBV7-9	NA	TRBJ1-6	CASSLGTGGDINSPLHF	TGTGCCAGCAGCTTAGGGACCGGCGGAGACATTAATTCACCCCTCCACTTT
NA	TRBV20-1	few	TRBJ1-5	CSVRQASSNQPQHF	TGCAGTGTTCGACAGGCGTCTAGCAATCAGCCCCAGCATTTT
TRBD1	TRBV5-6	few	TRBJ1-4	CASSFSGGNEKLFF	TGTGCCAGCAGCTTCTCAGGGGGGAATGAAAAACTGTTTTTT
TRBD2	TRBV15	NA	TRBJ2-1	CATSSSGRLYNEQFF	TGTGCCACCAGCTCAAGCGGGAGACTCTACAATGAGCAGTTCTTC
NA	TRBV28	many	TRBJ2-1	CASSLDSYNEQFF	TGCGCCAGCAGCTTGGACAGTTACAATGAGCAGTTCTTC
NA	TRBV29-1	few	TRBJ1-2	CSVGGGRSYGYTF	TGCAGCGTTGGCGGGGGACGGAGCTATGGCTACACCTTC
NA	TRBV2	few	TRBJ2-1	CASRVLDEQFF	TGTGCCAGCAGGGTTCTAGATGAGCAGTTCTTC
NA	TRBV7-2	NA	TRBJ2-4	CASSSWGGAEKNIQYF	TGTGCCAGCAGCTCGTGGGGTGGTGCGGAGAAAAACATTCAGTACTTC
TRBD1	TRBV20-1	few	TRBJ2-3	CSARPITYRGSDTQYF	TGCAGTGCCAGACCTATTACATACAGGGGAAGTGATACGCAGTATTTT
TRBD1	TRBV20-1	few	TRBJ2-7	CSAKGAARSYEQYF	TGCAGTGCTAAGGGGGCAGCCCGCTCCTACGAGCAGTACTTC
TRBD2	TRBV6-2/TRBV6-3	NA	TRBJ2-7	CASSLYLGRVDYEQYF	TGTGCCAGCAGTTTGTATTTAGGGAGGGTGGACTACGAGCAGTACTTC
NA	TRBV7-3	NA	TRBJ1-2	CASTPPGDTNYGYTF	TGTGCCAGCACCCCCCCGGGGGATACTAACTATGGCTACACCTTC